The clone carrying this TCR beta chain was picked up a small number of times. Its antigen is currently unknown. J was trimmed by 4 bases and V by 6 bases; bases with no gene match: 8. CDR3 length: 14 amino acids. The data were taken from a study of CD8 T cells in ankylosing spondylitis. Notes on the study in general: Reports say disease-linked clones showed up significantly more in matched ankylosing spondylitis synovial fluid. A TCR beta motif made of about 8 highly homologous variants seemed typical of ankylosing spondylitis blood.

A single record per CDR3 protein comes from TCRdb applying MiXCR to the 5' RACE reads. The sample has around 480,000 distinct CDR3 sequences, roughly 15% seen once; the top ten hold over 0.9%. Sequencing was done on a sample of blood, either unsorted or a sorted T cell fraction (not recorded which). The J gene is TRBJ1-1, the V gene TRBV12-3 or TRBV12-4; TRBD1 matches 7 bases. This TCR was recovered from a male donor with ankylosing spondylitis. CDR3 sequence: CASRGTGVATEAFF. In DNA form, the CDR3 reads TGTGCCAGCAGGGGAACAGGGGTGGCCACTGAAGCTTTCTTT.